Listed below are T cell receptor beta chains from one sample, sequenced in a study of PD-1 blockade in classical Hodgkin lymphoma. Libraries were prepared by immunoSEQ multiplex PCR; TCRdb keeps only in-frame clonotypes and omits some of them. The sample carries about 24,000 clones, about 90% recorded once. Sequenced sample: CD4+ T cells from blood. These TCRs come from a human donor with classical Hodgkin lymphoma. Each CDR3 is given with its conserved first and last residue. A D gene is named only where the DNA matches it firmly. Expanded clones are given a class, and other clones once, few, many or no size at all.

clone size: once
J gene: TRBJ2-7
V gene: TRBV7-2
D gene: NA
CDR3 DNA: TGTGCCAGCAGCTTAGTGTGGGCCGCATCCGCCTACGAGCAGTACTTC
CDR3 protein: CASSLVWAASAYEQYF

clone size: NA
J gene: TRBJ1-3
V gene: TRBV7-2
D gene: NA
CDR3 DNA: TGTGCCAGCAGCCCCGGTGCGGGAAACACCATATATTTT
CDR3 protein: CASSPGAGNTIYF

clone size: NA
J gene: TRBJ1-2
V gene: TRBV4-2
D gene: NA
CDR3 DNA: TGTGCCAGCAGCCAAGGTCGGGGGCTGACCTATGGCTACACCTTC
CDR3 protein: CASSQGRGLTYGYTF

clone size: NA
J gene: TRBJ2-1
V gene: TRBV19
D gene: NA
CDR3 DNA: TGTGCCAGTAGTATGTATCCAAGAGCCGGGAATGAGCAGTTCTTC
CDR3 protein: CASSMYPRAGNEQFF

clone size: NA
J gene: TRBJ2-7
V gene: TRBV7-2
D gene: TRBD1
CDR3 DNA: TGTGCCAGCAGCTCATCCCGATCCGGGACAGCCTACGAGCAGTACTTC
CDR3 protein: CASSSSRSGTAYEQYF

clone size: NA
J gene: TRBJ2-2
V gene: TRBV30
D gene: NA
CDR3 DNA: TGTGCCTGGAGTCCCCAGGGGGGTGGCGGGGAGCTGTTTTTT
CDR3 protein: CAWSPQGGGGELFF

clone size: few
J gene: TRBJ1-5
V gene: TRBV4-1
D gene: NA
CDR3 DNA: TGCGCCAGCAGCCCCCGACAGACGAGCAATCAGCCCCAGCATTTT
CDR3 protein: CASSPRQTSNQPQHF

clone size: NA
J gene: TRBJ2-3
V gene: TRBV2
D gene: NA
CDR3 DNA: TGTGCCAGCAGGGGCCAGACTACTGGCACAGATACGCAGTATTTT
CDR3 protein: CASRGQTTGTDTQYF

clone size: NA
J gene: TRBJ2-1
V gene: TRBV30
D gene: TRBD2
CDR3 DNA: TGTGCCTGGAGTGGAGGACTAGATGAGCAGTTCTTC
CDR3 protein: CAWSGGLDEQFF

clone size: NA
J gene: TRBJ1-3
V gene: TRBV10-3
D gene: NA
CDR3 DNA: TGTGCCATCAAAGGGGGGCCCGGAAACACCATATATTTT
CDR3 protein: CAIKGGPGNTIYF

clone size: NA
J gene: TRBJ2-2
V gene: TRBV14
D gene: TRBD1
CDR3 DNA: TGTGCCAGCAGCCAAGATACAAGAGACAGGGTCGTCACCGGGGAGCTGTTTTTT
CDR3 protein: CASSQDTRDRVVTGELFF

clone size: NA
J gene: TRBJ2-5
V gene: TRBV29-1
D gene: TRBD1
CDR3 DNA: TGCAGCGTTGACCGATATGGGACAGAACAAGAGACCCAGTACTTC
CDR3 protein: CSVDRYGTEQETQYF

clone size: NA
J gene: TRBJ2-3
V gene: TRBV4-3
D gene: TRBD2
CDR3 DNA: TGCGCCAGCAGCCTTTTCATGGGGGGGGGCACAGATACGCAGTATTTT
CDR3 protein: CASSLFMGGGTDTQYF

clone size: NA
J gene: TRBJ1-1
V gene: TRBV6-4
D gene: TRBD1
CDR3 DNA: TGTGCCAGCAGTAACAGGGGGACCACTGAAGCTTTCTTT
CDR3 protein: CASSNRGTTEAFF

clone size: few
J gene: TRBJ1-2
V gene: TRBV7-2
D gene: TRBD1
CDR3 DNA: TGTGCCAGCAGCTCGGGACAGGGGGGTAACTATGGCTACACCTTC
CDR3 protein: CASSSGQGGNYGYTF

clone size: few
J gene: TRBJ2-1
V gene: TRBV18
D gene: NA
CDR3 DNA: TGTGCCAGCTCACCACCAGGGGCGTTCTACAATGAGCAGTTCTTC
CDR3 protein: CASSPPGAFYNEQFF

clone size: NA
J gene: TRBJ2-3
V gene: TRBV11-2
D gene: TRBD1
CDR3 DNA: TGTGCCAGCAGCTTGTCTAGGACAGGGCTTAGTACGCAGTATTTT
CDR3 protein: CASSLSRTGLSTQYF

clone size: NA
J gene: TRBJ2-1
V gene: TRBV27
D gene: TRBD1
CDR3 DNA: TGTGCCAGCAGTACCCCCACAGGGGGAACATCCTACAATGAGCAGTTCTTC
CDR3 protein: CASSTPTGGTSYNEQFF

clone size: NA
J gene: TRBJ1-2
V gene: TRBV19
D gene: NA
CDR3 DNA: TGTGCCAGTAGTATAGATCCGAATAAGGTCGGGTCCTATGGCTACACCTTC
CDR3 protein: CASSIDPNKVGSYGYTF

clone size: NA
J gene: TRBJ1-3
V gene: TRBV7-9
D gene: NA
CDR3 DNA: TGTGCCAGCAGTTCGACAGTATCTGGAAACACCATATATTTT
CDR3 protein: CASSSTVSGNTIYF

clone size: NA
J gene: TRBJ2-1
V gene: TRBV7-9
D gene: NA
CDR3 DNA: TGTGCCAGCAGCTCTCAACAGACCTCCTACAATGAGCAGTTCTTC
CDR3 protein: CASSSQQTSYNEQFF

clone size: NA
J gene: TRBJ1-1
V gene: TRBV5-4
D gene: NA
CDR3 DNA: TGTGCCAGCAGCTTAGGCAGGAACACTGAAGCTTTCTTT
CDR3 protein: CASSLGRNTEAFF

clone size: NA
J gene: TRBJ2-3
V gene: TRBV27
D gene: TRBD2
CDR3 DNA: TGTGCCAGCCATTCCGGGCTAGCGGGCTGGGCGCAGTATTTT
CDR3 protein: CASHSGLAGWAQYF

clone size: NA
J gene: TRBJ2-7
V gene: TRBV10-3
D gene: TRBD1
CDR3 DNA: TGTGCCATCAGAACGGGACAGGGGGCGTACGAGCAGTACTTC
CDR3 protein: CAIRTGQGAYEQYF

clone size: NA
J gene: TRBJ2-7
V gene: TRBV5-3
D gene: TRBD2
CDR3 DNA: TGTGCCAGAAGCTTGGTACTAGCGGGACCCGTCTACGAGCAGTACTTC
CDR3 protein: CARSLVLAGPVYEQYF

clone size: NA
J gene: TRBJ2-7
V gene: TRBV7-9
D gene: TRBD1
CDR3 DNA: TGTGCCAGCAGCTTTGGGACAGGGGGCGAGCAGTACTTC
CDR3 protein: CASSFGTGGEQYF

clone size: NA
J gene: TRBJ1-3
V gene: TRBV10-2
D gene: NA
CDR3 DNA: TGCGCCAGCAGTGATTGGCAGGGTAGCTCTGGAAACACCATATATTTT
CDR3 protein: CASSDWQGSSGNTIYF

clone size: few
J gene: TRBJ1-1
V gene: TRBV29-1
D gene: NA
CDR3 DNA: TGCAGCGTTAACGGGAAGAACACTGAAGCTTTCTTT
CDR3 protein: CSVNGKNTEAFF

clone size: few
J gene: TRBJ1-2
V gene: TRBV19
D gene: NA
CDR3 DNA: TGTGCCAGTAGTATTACGGGGCGGCGGGGCTACACCTTC
CDR3 protein: CASSITGRRGYTF

clone size: NA
J gene: TRBJ2-3
V gene: TRBV9
D gene: TRBD2
CDR3 DNA: TGTGCCAGCAGCTCCCGGGAGGGCAAGGCAGATACGCAGTATTTT
CDR3 protein: CASSSREGKADTQYF

clone size: NA
J gene: TRBJ1-3
V gene: TRBV28
D gene: TRBD1
CDR3 DNA: TGTGCCAGCAGTTGGGGCGACAGGGGCTCTGGAAACACCATATATTTT
CDR3 protein: CASSWGDRGSGNTIYF

clone size: NA
J gene: TRBJ2-5
V gene: TRBV30
D gene: TRBD1
CDR3 DNA: TGTGCCTGGAGGGGGGACAGGAACCAAGAGACCCAGTACTTC
CDR3 protein: CAWRGDRNQETQYF

clone size: NA
J gene: TRBJ2-5
V gene: TRBV30
D gene: NA
CDR3 DNA: TGTGCCTGGAGTGGACTTTGGGAAGAGACCCAGTACTTC
CDR3 protein: CAWSGLWEETQYF

clone size: NA
J gene: TRBJ2-1
V gene: TRBV19
D gene: TRBD1
CDR3 DNA: TGTGCCAGTAGTAGGGACAGAAGACTTTACAATGAGCAGTTCTTC
CDR3 protein: CASSRDRRLYNEQFF

clone size: NA
J gene: TRBJ2-7
V gene: TRBV28
D gene: NA
CDR3 DNA: TGTGCCAGCAGTGCGTACGAGCAGTACTTC
CDR3 protein: CASSAYEQYF

clone size: once
J gene: TRBJ2-3
V gene: TRBV18
D gene: NA
CDR3 DNA: TGTGCCAGCTCACCACCGGCGGGCCCCCATAGATACACAGATACGCAGTATTTT
CDR3 protein: CASSPPAGPHRYTDTQYF

clone size: NA
J gene: TRBJ2-7
V gene: TRBV4-3
D gene: NA
CDR3 DNA: TGCGCCAGCAGCCAGGCGGTGGTGAGCTCCTACGAGCAGTACTTC
CDR3 protein: CASSQAVVSSYEQYF

clone size: NA
J gene: TRBJ2-1
V gene: TRBV10-2
D gene: NA
CDR3 DNA: TGCGCCAGCAGGGATGGGGGCCGGGGTGAGCAGTTCTTC
CDR3 protein: CASRDGGRGEQFF

clone size: NA
J gene: TRBJ2-4
V gene: TRBV2
D gene: NA
CDR3 DNA: TGTGCCAGCAGTGAGAGGCGTTACATTCAGTACTTC
CDR3 protein: CASSERRYIQYF

clone size: NA
J gene: TRBJ1-1
V gene: TRBV11-2
D gene: NA
CDR3 DNA: TGTGCCAGCAGCTTTAATTTGGGCCGAGGAGCGAACACTGAAGCTTTCTTT
CDR3 protein: CASSFNLGRGANTEAFF

clone size: NA
J gene: TRBJ2-5
V gene: TRBV7-8
D gene: TRBD1
CDR3 DNA: TGTGCCAGCAGCTCCCTCGTGCGGACAGGCATGTCCCAGTACTTC
CDR3 protein: CASSSLVRTGMSQYF

clone size: NA
J gene: TRBJ2-3
V gene: TRBV7-2
D gene: TRBD2
CDR3 DNA: TGTGCCAGCAGCTTGGGGGGGGAAAACACAGATACGCAGTATTTT
CDR3 protein: CASSLGGENTDTQYF

clone size: NA
J gene: TRBJ2-2
V gene: TRBV5-8
D gene: TRBD2
CDR3 DNA: TGTGCCAGCAGCTTGTTGACTAGCGGGGCGATCGGGGAGCTGTTTTTT
CDR3 protein: CASSLLTSGAIGELFF

clone size: NA
J gene: TRBJ2-7
V gene: TRBV5-5
D gene: NA
CDR3 DNA: TGTGCCAGCAGCGGGGGGCTAGGGGGCTACGAGCAGTACTTC
CDR3 protein: CASSGGLGGYEQYF

clone size: NA
J gene: TRBJ2-1
V gene: TRBV6-4
D gene: NA
CDR3 DNA: TGTGCCAGCAGTGAGGAGGCAGGGCTTAGCTCCTACAATGAGCAGTTCTTC
CDR3 protein: CASSEEAGLSSYNEQFF

clone size: NA
J gene: TRBJ2-5
V gene: TRBV25-1
D gene: NA
CDR3 DNA: TGTGCCAGCGTCCTGGGGGGACAAGAGACCCAGTACTTC
CDR3 protein: CASVLGGQETQYF

clone size: NA
J gene: TRBJ2-1
V gene: TRBV9
D gene: NA
CDR3 DNA: TGTGCCAGCAGCCAGCGCAGCGGTAGCTCCTACAATGAGCAGTTCTTC
CDR3 protein: CASSQRSGSSYNEQFF

clone size: NA
J gene: TRBJ1-1
V gene: TRBV18
D gene: NA
CDR3 DNA: TGTGCCAGCTCACCACCAAATGGGGGGAAAGGCACTGAAGCTTTCTTT
CDR3 protein: CASSPPNGGKGTEAFF

clone size: NA
J gene: TRBJ1-2
V gene: TRBV18
D gene: NA
CDR3 DNA: TGTGCCAGCTCATCTGGCCTTTCCTATGGCTACACCTTC
CDR3 protein: CASSSGLSYGYTF

clone size: NA
J gene: TRBJ2-7
V gene: TRBV28
D gene: NA
CDR3 DNA: TGTGCCAGCAGTCCCGACTGGGGAATTAGCTCCTACGAGCAGTACTTC
CDR3 protein: CASSPDWGISSYEQYF

clone size: few
J gene: TRBJ1-5
V gene: TRBV6-1
D gene: NA
CDR3 DNA: TGTGCCAGCAGTGCCGGGCCCTATCAGCCCCAGCATTTT
CDR3 protein: CASSAGPYQPQHF

clone size: NA
J gene: TRBJ1-6
V gene: TRBV28
D gene: NA
CDR3 DNA: TGTGCCAGCAATGGGGGACCGGCTAATTCACCCCTCCACTTT
CDR3 protein: CASNGGPANSPLHF

clone size: NA
J gene: TRBJ2-1
V gene: TRBV5-1
D gene: NA
CDR3 DNA: TGCGCCAGCCGGCATTTCGGCAATGAGCAGTTCTTC
CDR3 protein: CASRHFGNEQFF